This T cell receptor beta chain originates from a study of radiotherapy plus CTLA-4 blockade in lung cancer. Study context: Of all patients, approximately 19% responded objectively and roughly 31% showed disease control.

General study results and limits: In blood, tumor-derived TCR clones expanded after radiotherapy plus ipilimumab.

Only in-frame clones appear in the TCRdb table, and some are missing; sequencing was by immunoSEQ multiplex PCR. Among 75,000 to 80,000 clones listed, more than 75% were seen once. From germline, CDR1 is SGDLS and CDR2 YYNGEE. The CDR3 has 15 amino acids. J was trimmed by 4 bases and V by 0 bases; bases with no gene match: 1. Enrolled patients, whose metastatic non-small-cell lung cancer was chemo-refractory, received focal radiation plus CTLA-4 blockade with ipilimumab. Turning to this clone: Its antigen is as yet unknown.

J is TRBJ2-7 and V is TRBV9; 13 bases agree with TRBD2. This TCR was sampled from a human donor with non-small cell lung cancer who had stable disease on radiotherapy plus ipilimumab. Sequenced here: peripheral blood, sampled from a patient treated with radiotherapy plus ipilimumab. CDR3 loop: CASSVAGLAGYEQYF. CDR3 bases: TGTGCCAGCAGCGTAGCGGGACTAGCGGGGTACGAGCAGTACTTC.